This T cell receptor (beta chain) stems from a study of blood T cell repertoires in COVID-19. For the study at large: PBMCs, B-cell-depleted T cells, or T cells were the source of the cDNA or gDNA that made up the material.

Trimming took off 2 bases at V and 8 bases at J, with 10 bases between the two ends. Germline CDR1 and CDR2: SGHVS and FNYEAQ. CDR3 length: 13 residues. Authors' processing steps: The assay estimated nucleated cells by amplifying reference gene primers. Clones were sequenced by immunoSEQ multiplex PCR, and TCRdb holds only the in-frame ones, with some missing. From that table come the V and J calls and clone size; the DNA was used to work out D and trimming. The table records some 60,000 clones, approximately 91% of them present only once. This clone was detected only a few times. The rearrangement joins TRBV7-6 to TRBJ1-5; D unresolved. Sequences were obtained from peripheral blood. The receptor's source is a human donor in a cohort sampled during active COVID-19. DNA of the CDR3: TGTGCCAGCAGCTTATCACTAGTCAAGCCCCAGCATTTT. Protein sequence: CASSLSLVKPQHF.